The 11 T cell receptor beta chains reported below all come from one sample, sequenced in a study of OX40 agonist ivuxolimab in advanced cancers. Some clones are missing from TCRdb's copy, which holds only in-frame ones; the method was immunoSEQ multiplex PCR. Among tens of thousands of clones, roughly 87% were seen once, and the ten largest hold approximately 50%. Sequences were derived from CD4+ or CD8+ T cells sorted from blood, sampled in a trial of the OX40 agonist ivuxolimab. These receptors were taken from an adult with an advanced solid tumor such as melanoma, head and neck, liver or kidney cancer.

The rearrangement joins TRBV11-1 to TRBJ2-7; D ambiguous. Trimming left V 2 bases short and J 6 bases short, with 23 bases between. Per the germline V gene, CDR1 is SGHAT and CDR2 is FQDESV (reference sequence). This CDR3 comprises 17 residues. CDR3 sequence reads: CASSLKMVGTPSSEQYF. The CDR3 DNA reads TGTGCCAGCAGCTTAAAGATGGTGGGAACCCCCTCAAGCGAGCAGTACTTC.

In nucleotides, the CDR3 is TGTGCCAGCAGCTTAGCCCCTACTACGAACACTGAAGCTTTCTTT. This translates into CASSLAPTTNTEAFF. The J gene is TRBJ1-1, the V gene TRBV11-2; D is unresolved. CDR3 length equals 15 residues. From germline, CDR1 is SGHAT and CDR2 FQNNGV. Trimming stripped 1 base from V and 1 base from J, with 10 bases between. Full variable domain (remainder filled in from reference TRBV11-2 and TRBJ1-1): EAGVAQSPRYKIIEKRQSVAFWCNPISGHATLYWYQQILGQGPKLLIQFQNNGVVDDSQLPKDRFSAERLKGVDSTLKIQPAKLEDSAVYLCASSLAPTTNTEAFFGQGTRLTVV.

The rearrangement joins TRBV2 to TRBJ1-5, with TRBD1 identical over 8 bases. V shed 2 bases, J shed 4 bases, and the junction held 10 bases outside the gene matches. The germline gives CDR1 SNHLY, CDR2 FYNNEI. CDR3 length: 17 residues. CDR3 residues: CASSETTQGAGNQPQHF. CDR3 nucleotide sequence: TGTGCCAGCAGTGAAACAACTCAGGGGGCGGGTAATCAGCCCCAGCATTTT.

CDR3 amino acids: CASSPRTGVYEQYF. As DNA, the CDR3 is TGTGCCAGCAGCCCCCGGACAGGGGTCTACGAGCAGTACTTC. This chain joins TRBV7-6 and TRBJ2-7; TRBD1 matches at 9 bases. Germline V gene sequence: CDR1 SGHVS, CDR2 FNYEAQ. The CDR3 spans 14 residues. J lost 3 bases, V lost 5 bases, and 5 bases had no gene match.

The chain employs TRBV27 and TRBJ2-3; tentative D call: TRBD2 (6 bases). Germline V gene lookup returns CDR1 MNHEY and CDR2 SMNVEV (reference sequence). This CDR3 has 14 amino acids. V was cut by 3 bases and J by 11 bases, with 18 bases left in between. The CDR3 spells CASSFPGNLRGQYF. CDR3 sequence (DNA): TGTGCCAGCAGTTTTCCCGGGAACCTGCGGGGGCAGTATTTT.

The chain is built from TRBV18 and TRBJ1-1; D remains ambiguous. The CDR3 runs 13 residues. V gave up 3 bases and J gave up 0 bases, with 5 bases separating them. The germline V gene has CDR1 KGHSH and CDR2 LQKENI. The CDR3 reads CASSPRVNTEAFF. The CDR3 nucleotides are TGTGCCAGCTCACCTAGGGTGAACACTGAAGCTTTCTTT.

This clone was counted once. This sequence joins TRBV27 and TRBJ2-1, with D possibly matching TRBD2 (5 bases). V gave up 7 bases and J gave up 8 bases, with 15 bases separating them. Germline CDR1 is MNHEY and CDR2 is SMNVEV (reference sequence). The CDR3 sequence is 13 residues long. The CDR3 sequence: CASTFEGVHEQFF. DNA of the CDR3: TGTGCCAGCACCTTTGAGGGTGTCCATGAGCAGTTCTTC.

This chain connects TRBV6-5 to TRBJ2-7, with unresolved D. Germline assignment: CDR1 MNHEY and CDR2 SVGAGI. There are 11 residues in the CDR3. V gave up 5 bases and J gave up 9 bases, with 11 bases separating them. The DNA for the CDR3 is TGTGCCAGCAGTGAGACCTTACGGCAGTACTTC. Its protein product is CASSETLRQYF.

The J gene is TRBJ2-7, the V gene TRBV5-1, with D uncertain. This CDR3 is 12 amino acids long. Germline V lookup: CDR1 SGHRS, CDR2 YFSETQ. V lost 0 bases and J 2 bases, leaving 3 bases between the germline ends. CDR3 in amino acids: CASSLAPYEQYF. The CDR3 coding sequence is TGCGCCAGCAGCTTGGCCCCCTACGAGCAGTACTTC. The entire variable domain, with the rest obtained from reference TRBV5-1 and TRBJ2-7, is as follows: KAGVTQTPRYLIKTRGQQVTLSCSPISGHRSVSWYQQTPGQGLQFLFEYFSETQRNKGNFPGRFSGRQFSNSRSEMNVSTLELGDSALYLCASSLAPYEQYFGPGTRLTVT.

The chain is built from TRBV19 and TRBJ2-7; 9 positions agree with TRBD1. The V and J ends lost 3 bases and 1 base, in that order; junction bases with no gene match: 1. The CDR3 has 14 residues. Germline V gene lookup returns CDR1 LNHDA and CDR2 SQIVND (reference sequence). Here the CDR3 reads CASSMGTGSYEQYF. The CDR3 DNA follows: TGTGCCAGTAGTATGGGGACAGGGTCCTACGAGCAGTACTTC.

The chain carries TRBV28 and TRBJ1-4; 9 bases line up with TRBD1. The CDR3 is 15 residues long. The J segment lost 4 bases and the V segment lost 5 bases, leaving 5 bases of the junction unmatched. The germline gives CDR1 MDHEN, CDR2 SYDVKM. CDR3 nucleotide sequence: TGTGCCAGCAGTGGGGACAGGGTGGTTAATGAAAAACTGTTTTTT. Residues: CASSGDRVVNEKLFF.